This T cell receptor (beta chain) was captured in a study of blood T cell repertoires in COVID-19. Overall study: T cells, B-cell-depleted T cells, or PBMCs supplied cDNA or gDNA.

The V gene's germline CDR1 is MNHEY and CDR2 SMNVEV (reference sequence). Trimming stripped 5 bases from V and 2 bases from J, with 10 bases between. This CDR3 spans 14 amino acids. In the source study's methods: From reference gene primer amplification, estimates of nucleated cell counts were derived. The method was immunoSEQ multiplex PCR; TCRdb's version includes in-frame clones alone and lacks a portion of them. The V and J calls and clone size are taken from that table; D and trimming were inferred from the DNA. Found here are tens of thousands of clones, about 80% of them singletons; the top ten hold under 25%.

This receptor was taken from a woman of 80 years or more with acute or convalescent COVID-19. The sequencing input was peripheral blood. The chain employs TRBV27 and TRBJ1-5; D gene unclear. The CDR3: CASSHRNGNQPQHF. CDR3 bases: TGTGCCAGCAGTCATAGAAACGGCAATCAGCCCCAGCATTTT.